Each of the 15 T cell receptor beta chains below was sequenced from the same sample in a study of technical replicates of blood from several donors (dated by TCRdb to the late 2010s). The receptor library was made with the immunoSEQ multiplex PCR assay. Here the immuneACCESS table is served through TCRdb, limited to in-frame sequences with V and J called. Missing clones are a known gap in these copies; in checked studies unresolved V genes cover under half, and the rest lacks a known reason. Counted in this sample were tens of thousands of clones; around 86% of them appeared once. The ten largest clones capture approximately 4.7% of the sample. The sequenced material came from PBMCs. These receptors were obtained from a human donor in good health. Some clones in this sample may be carry-over from other donors' samples.

The CDR3 coding sequence is TGTGCCAGCAGCGAAGACAGGGGGCTGAGTGGCTACACCTTC. It encodes CASSEDRGLSGYTF. The chain employs TRBV5-6 and TRBJ1-2; the match to TRBD1 covers 10 bases. The V gene's germline CDR1 is SGHDT and CDR2 YYEEEE. Losses at the gene ends were 4 bases for V and 7 bases for J; bases not matched to a gene: 7. CDR3 length equals 14 residues.

V gene TRBV13 combines with J gene TRBJ1-6, with 8 bases matching TRBD1. The CDR3 loop spans 15 amino acids. Germline values: CDR1 PRHDT, CDR2 FYEKMQ (reference sequence). V shed 6 bases and J 7 bases; nucleotides not matched to a gene: 8. In DNA, the CDR3 is TGTGCCAGCAGAACCAGACAGGGGCTCAATTCACCCCTCCACTTT. Its protein product is CASRTRQGLNSPLHF. The whole variable domain, remainder taken from reference TRBV13 and TRBJ1-6, is AAGVIQSPRHLIKEKRETATLKCYPIPRHDTVYWYQQGPGQDPQFLISFYEKMQSDKGSIPDRFSAQQFSDYHSELNMSSLELGDSALYFCASRTRQGLNSPLHFGNGTRLTVT.

The CDR3 DNA follows: TGTGCCAGCAGCCGAGGAACCGGACAGGGAGAAATTGGCTACACCTTC. This codes for CASSRGTGQGEIGYTF. The chain combines TRBV7-9 with TRBJ1-2; 8 nucleotides agree with TRBD1. The CDR3 is 16 amino acids. Germline CDR1 SEHNR, CDR2 FQNEAQ (reference sequence). V lost 5 bases and J lost 7; bases outside the gene matches: 15.

The rearrangement links TRBV6-6 to TRBJ2-7; the match to TRBD1 covers 10 bases. V dropped 2 bases and J dropped 6; count of bases not matched to a gene: 4. The CDR3 is 14 residues long. Germline-derived CDR1 and CDR2 are MNHNY and SVGAGI (reference sequence). The CDR3 is CASSYKTGGGEQYF. Here the CDR3 DNA reads TGTGCCAGCAGTTACAAGACAGGGGGCGGCGAGCAGTACTTC.

This chain uses TRBV9 with TRBJ2-3; D gene uncertain. Germline V gene sequence: CDR1 SGDLS, CDR2 YYNGEE. The ends were cut back, 3 bases at V and 0 bases at J, with 8 bases in the middle. This CDR3 contains 14 residues. This CDR3 reads CASSEGRSTDTQYF. DNA of the CDR3: TGTGCCAGCAGCGAAGGCAGGAGCACAGATACGCAGTATTTT. The complete variable domain, with remaining parts taken from reference TRBV9 and TRBJ2-3, reads DSGVTQTPKHLITATGQRVTLRCSPRSGDLSVYWYQQSLDQGLQFLIQYYNGEERAKGNILERFSAQQFPDLHSELNLSSLELGDSALYFCASSEGRSTDTQYFGPGTRLTVL.

Concerning this clone itself: This specimen includes other DNA sequences encoding the same CDR3. V usage is TRBV27 and J usage is TRBJ1-2, with D possibly TRBD1 on 6 matching bases. V was clipped by 6 bases and J by 3 bases, with 11 bases between them. Germline CDR1 is MNHEY and CDR2 is SMNVEV (reference sequence). There are 13 residues in the CDR3. DNA of the CDR3: TGTGCCAGCAGCCCACAGGGATACTATGGCTACACCTTC. Amino acids: CASSPQGYYGYTF.

This chain uses TRBV7-6 with TRBJ2-7, with D perhaps TRBD2 (5 bases). The germline V gene has CDR1 SGHVS and CDR2 FNYEAQ. Between the trimmed V and J ends, which lost 7 bases and 4 bases, there was a span of 23 bases. The CDR3 loop spans 16 amino acids. CDR3 residues: CASTRGRGDGVYEQYF. CDR3 coding DNA: TGTGCCAGCACCCGAGGACGGGGAGACGGAGTATACGAGCAGTACTTC.

The chain employs TRBV19 and TRBJ1-1; D perhaps matches TRBD1 (5 bases). The CDR3 spans 15 residues. The ends were cut back, 3 bases at V and 5 bases at J, with 16 bases in the middle. Germline V gene sequence: CDR1 LNHDA, CDR2 SQIVND (reference sequence). The DNA of the CDR3 is TGTGCCAGTAGTATTCGGTACGCAGGGCGGACTGAAGCTTTCTTT. As protein: CASSIRYAGRTEAFF.

This chain connects TRBV28 to TRBJ1-5; D unclear. Germline V lookup: CDR1 MDHEN, CDR2 SYDVKM. V was shortened by 3 bases and J by 6 bases, with 12 bases between the two germline ends. The CDR3 totals 14 residues. CDR3 in amino acids: CASSFRSGTQPQHF. The CDR3 bases are TGTGCCAGCAGTTTTCGGTCGGGAACTCAGCCCCAGCATTTT. Full variable domain (outside the CDR3, taken from reference TRBV28 and TRBJ1-5): DVKVTQSSRYLVKRTGEKVFLECVQDMDHENMFWYRQDPGLGLRLIYFSYDVKMKEKGDIPEGYSVSREKKERFSLILESASTNQTSMYLCASSFRSGTQPQHFGDGTRLSIL.

The gene calls are TRBV4-1 and TRBJ1-1; tentatively, D is TRBD1 (5 bases). Trimming took 6 bases from V and 1 from J, leaving 9 bases between them. CDR3 length: 13 residues. In germline, CDR1 is MGHRA, CDR2 YSYEKL. The chain's CDR3 is CASRIDRNTEAFF. CDR3 bases: TGCGCCAGCAGGATCGACAGGAACACTGAAGCTTTCTTT.

The genes are TRBV2 and TRBJ2-1; TRBD2 matches at 8 bases. There are 17 residues in the CDR3. The germline V gene has CDR1 SNHLY and CDR2 FYNNEI. V lost 5 bases and J lost 0; bases outside the gene matches: 9. The CDR3 region has the DNA TGTGCCAGCAGTATCGGATTAGCGGGAAGCTCCTACAATGAGCAGTTCTTC. It yields the protein CASSIGLAGSSYNEQFF.

The chain uses TRBV18 and TRBJ2-2; weak D call: TRBD2 (6 bases). Trimming pared 6 bases from V and 8 bases from J, leaving 16 bases between. This CDR3 comprises 14 residues. Germline V lookup: CDR1 KGHSH, CDR2 LQKENI. CDR3 bases: TGTGCCAGCTCCCCAGAGACTAGTCCGGGGGAGCTGTTTTTT. Protein sequence: CASSPETSPGELFF. The variable domain in full, completed from reference TRBV18 and TRBJ2-2, reads NAGVMQNPRHLVRRRGQEARLRCSPMKGHSHVYWYRQLPEEGLKFMVYLQKENIIDESGMPKERFSAEFPKEGPSILRIQQVVRGDSAAYFCASSPETSPGELFFGEGSRLTVL.

The chain combines TRBV7-8 with TRBJ2-7, with 9 bases aligning to TRBD1. This CDR3 spans 18 amino acids. Germline assignment: CDR1 SGHVS and CDR2 FQNEAQ. V shed 5 bases and J 1 base; nucleotides not matched to a gene: 15. Here the CDR3 DNA reads TGTGCCAGCAGCCTATCGGCGGGACAGGGACTTTGGTCCTACGAGCAGTACTTC. Translated, it gives CASSLSAGQGLWSYEQYF.

This chain links TRBV7-2 with TRBJ2-1; D perhaps matches TRBD2 (7 bases). The CDR3 covers 16 residues. V was shortened by 3 bases and J by 7 bases, with 19 bases between the two germline ends. Germline V gives CDR1 SGHTA, CDR2 FQGNSA. The CDR3 here is CASSFFTRGGSNEQFF. The CDR3, as DNA: TGTGCCAGCAGCTTCTTCACGAGGGGGGGGTCAAATGAGCAGTTCTTC.

The V gene is TRBV5-1, the J gene TRBJ2-1; 10 bases fit TRBD2. The V gene end was trimmed by 0 bases and the J gene end by 0 bases; junction bases not matched to a gene: 0. This CDR3 is 16 amino acids long. Germline V lookup: CDR1 SGHRS, CDR2 YFSETQ. The CDR3, as DNA: TGCGCCAGCAGCTTGGCTAGCGGGAGCTCCTACAATGAGCAGTTCTTC. It translates to CASSLASGSSYNEQFF.